A single sample is the source of the 18 T cell receptor beta chains below, sequenced in a study of blood T cell repertoires in COVID-19. Method: immunoSEQ multiplex PCR; TCRdb's copy keeps in-frame clones and lacks some. The table shows about 160,000 clones, with around 92% occurring only once. The material sequenced was peripheral blood. Source of these receptors: a man aged 25 to 40 with COVID-19, enrolled during active disease.

The V and J genes are TRBV3-1 (or the pseudogene TRBV3-2) and TRBJ1-6; 11 nucleotides align to TRBD1. J gave up 7 bases and V 4 bases, and 3 bases lay outside the gene matches. In germline, CDR1 is LGHDT, CDR2 YNNKEL (reference sequence). The CDR3 consists of 15 residues. CDR3 region: CASSLGTGGNSPLHF. CDR3 coding DNA: TGTGCCAGCAGCCTAGGGACAGGGGGAAATTCACCCCTCCACTTT.

This chain connects TRBV6-5 to TRBJ2-2; D is possibly TRBD1 (6 bases). Trimming stripped 6 bases from V and 4 bases from J, with 9 bases between. The CDR3 contains 13 residues. CDR1 and CDR2 from the germline V gene are MNHEY and SVGAGI. The CDR3 DNA sequence: TGTGCCAGCAGGGGGGCCCTCACCGGGGAGCTGTTTTTT. This encodes CASRGALTGELFF.

This sequence joins TRBV11-1 and TRBJ2-6; no definite D call. The CDR3 has 14 amino acids. From germline, CDR1 is SGHAT and CDR2 FQDESV (reference sequence). V was trimmed by 6 bases and J by 0 bases, leaving 6 bases between them. CDR3 nucleotide sequence: TGTGCCAGCAGTTTCCGCTCTGGGGCCAACGTCCTGACTTTC. Translation gives CASSFRSGANVLTF.

V is TRBV30 and J is TRBJ1-1; TRBD1 matches 7 bases. The CDR3 is made up of 13 amino acids. V shed 3 bases and J 4 bases; nucleotides not matched to a gene: 5. Germline V gene sequence: CDR1 GTSNPN, CDR2 SVGIG (reference sequence). The CDR3 reads CAWSTGAGTEAFF. In nucleotides, the CDR3 is TGTGCCTGGAGCACAGGGGCAGGCACTGAAGCTTTCTTT. Using reference TRBV30 and TRBJ1-1 for the parts outside the CDR3, the full variable domain is SQTIHQWPATLVQPVGSPLSLECTVEGTSNPNLYWYRQAAGRGLQLLFYSVGIGQISSEVPQNLSASRPQDRQFILSSKKLLLSDSGFYLCAWSTGAGTEAFFGQGTRLTVV.

DNA for the CDR3: TGTGCCAGCCGTGGGGGGGACAGTAATTCACCCCTCCACTTT. It is translated as CASRGGDSNSPLHF. The J gene is TRBJ1-6, the V gene TRBV2, with 7 bases lining up with TRBD1. Germline V gene lookup returns CDR1 SNHLY and CDR2 FYNNEI. The CDR3 totals 14 residues. Trimming cost V 8 bases and J 6 bases; bases outside gene matches: 7.

The chain carries TRBV7-9 and TRBJ2-7, with D perhaps matching TRBD2 (7 bases). CDR1 is SEHNR, CDR2 FQNEAQ, per germline (reference sequence). V lost 6 bases and J lost 3, with 24 bases in between. The CDR3 spans 17 residues. The CDR3, as DNA: TGTGCCAGCAGTAGGGGGGAGGGCACAGGGATAAACTACGAGCAGTACTTC. Its protein is CASSRGEGTGINYEQYF.

The chain uses TRBV10-1 and TRBJ2-1; maybe TRBD1 (6 bases). The CDR3 extends over 14 amino acids. Germline CDR1 WNHNN, CDR2 SYGVQD (reference sequence). V lost 10 bases and J 7 bases, leaving 20 bases between the germline ends. As DNA, the CDR3 is TGCGCCACCGTGAAGGGGGATTCTGAGAATGAGCAGTTCTTC. It is translated as CATVKGDSENEQFF.

The rearrangement joins TRBV30 to TRBJ1-2; D perhaps matches TRBD1 (5 bases). The V end was cut by 2 bases, the J end by 7 bases, with 11 bases between. The CDR3 contains 12 residues. Germline lookup yields CDR1 GTSNPN and CDR2 SVGIG (reference sequence). The CDR3 DNA follows: TGTGCCTGGAGTTTCCAGGGTGGTGGCTACACCTTC. This gives the protein CAWSFQGGGYTF.

The chain couples TRBV9 to TRBJ2-1; the D gene is possibly TRBD2 (5 bases). V was trimmed by 0 bases and J by 5 bases, leaving 18 bases between them. The CDR3 loop spans 17 amino acids. Germline loops: CDR1 SGDLS, CDR2 YYNGEE. This CDR3 is CASSVEPSGSWNNEQFF. The CDR3, as DNA: TGTGCCAGCAGCGTAGAGCCATCGGGGTCGTGGAACAATGAGCAGTTCTTC. Drawing the rest from reference TRBV9 and TRBJ2-1, the complete variable domain is DSGVTQTPKHLITATGQRVTLRCSPRSGDLSVYWYQQSLDQGLQFLIQYYNGEERAKGNILERFSAQQFPDLHSELNLSSLELGDSALYFCASSVEPSGSWNNEQFFGPGTRLTVL.

The V and J genes are TRBV27 and TRBJ2-1, with D unclear. V was clipped by 2 bases and J by 1 base, with 12 bases between them. The CDR3 length is 16 residues. Germline lookup yields CDR1 MNHEY and CDR2 SMNVEV (reference sequence). CDR3 region: CASSLLGGQSYNEQFF. The CDR3 bases are TGTGCCAGCAGTTTACTAGGCGGCCAGTCCTACAATGAGCAGTTCTTC.

J is TRBJ2-2 and V is TRBV2, with 8 positions matching TRBD1. From germline, CDR1 is SNHLY and CDR2 FYNNEI. Trimming took 4 bases from V and 8 from J; bases not matched to a gene: 6. This CDR3 spans 14 amino acids. The CDR3 loop reads CASSGTGRGGELFF. The DNA of the CDR3 is TGTGCCAGCAGTGGGACAGGGCGGGGAGGGGAGCTGTTTTTT.

The chain couples TRBV6-2 or TRBV6-3 to TRBJ2-4; D is unclear. V was pared by 1 base and J by 0 bases, with 7 bases between. This CDR3 spans 15 amino acids. Germline CDR1 MNHEY, CDR2 SVGEGT. The DNA for the CDR3 is TGTGCCAGCAGTTACTTAGTCCTAGCCAAAAACATTCAGTACTTC. Encoded protein: CASSYLVLAKNIQYF.

The gene calls are TRBV9 and TRBJ2-3; D may be TRBD1 (5 bases). The V end lost 2 bases, the J end lost 2 bases, and 12 bases lay between the germline ends. This CDR3 region has 15 residues. Germline CDR1 is SGDLS and CDR2 is YYNGEE. The CDR3 DNA follows: TGTGCCAGCAGCGTCAGAGAAGGGGCCACAGATACGCAGTATTTT. Protein product: CASSVREGATDTQYF.

The gene calls are TRBV10-1 and TRBJ1-1; D remains unclear. The CDR3 is 14 amino acids. The ends were cut back, 7 bases at V and 0 bases at J, with 12 bases in the middle. Germline loops: CDR1 WNHNN, CDR2 SYGVQD (reference sequence). As DNA, the CDR3 is TGCGCCAGCAAAGACTACAAAATGAACACTGAAGCTTTCTTT. Residues: CASKDYKMNTEAFF.

The rearrangement uses TRBV29-1 and TRBJ2-2; D uncertain. V was trimmed by 4 bases and J by 4 bases, leaving 16 bases between them. The CDR3 runs to 15 residues. Germline V gives CDR1 SQVTM, CDR2 ANQGSEA. As DNA, the CDR3 is TGCAGCGTTGTAGGTGTCATGGGCAGCACCGGGGAGCTGTTTTTT. Its protein product is CSVVGVMGSTGELFF.

This chain uses TRBV7-6 with TRBJ1-1, with D possibly being TRBD1 (5 bases). The CDR3 totals 14 residues. Per the germline V gene, CDR1 is SGHVS and CDR2 is FNYEAQ. The V end was cut by 1 base, the J end by 8 bases, with 14 bases between. Here the CDR3 reads CASSLDVRTGEAFF. In DNA form, the CDR3 reads TGTGCCAGCAGCTTAGACGTACGAACAGGAGAAGCTTTCTTT.

The chain has TRBV2 and TRBJ2-3; D is perhaps TRBD1 (6 bases). The CDR3 extends over 15 amino acids. V was trimmed by 5 bases and J by 0 bases, leaving 12 bases between them. Germline V CDR1 and CDR2: SNHLY, FYNNEI. The CDR3 loop reads CASSPRTVSTDTQYF. The CDR3 DNA sequence: TGTGCCAGCAGTCCCAGGACAGTTAGCACAGATACGCAGTATTTT.

The rearrangement links TRBV4-3 to TRBJ2-3; no definite D call. The CDR3 consists of 14 residues. With 1 base removed from V and 6 bases from J, the gap between germline ends came to 11 bases. Germline V lookup: CDR1 LGHNA, CDR2 YSLEER. The CDR3 DNA reads TGCGCCAGCAGCCAAGCCTTGGGCCCCGATACGCAGTATTTT. Translation: CASSQALGPDTQYF.